These 30 T cell receptor beta chains were sequenced from one sample in a study of regulatory T cells in long-lasting Graves disease. The authors built TCR beta libraries using iRepertoire HTBI primers and Arm-PCR of CDR3 regions. TCRdb re-analysed the multiplex PCR reads in MiXCR, keeping a single row per CDR3 protein. This sample has about half a million distinct CDR3 sequences; 12% occur once, and the top ten carry around 10%. Sample time point: newly diagnosed GD, antithyroid drugs for less than 3 months. With RNA extracted from PBMCs as input, the TCR library was made. In addition, the sample was reused for a study of T cells in Graves' hyperthyroidism and ophthalmopathy.

The source was peripheral blood mononuclear cells (PBMCs), collected at new diagnosis, from a patient treated with antithyroid drugs. The receptor source for this set is a woman between 25 and 40 years old with Graves disease.

This clonotype has a count of ten or more. The gene calls are TRBV19 and TRBJ1-2; 8 bases are shared with TRBD1. The CDR3 has 15 amino acids. The ends lost 5 bases at V and 0 bases at J; junction bases unmatched: 5. Germline loops: CDR1 LNHDA, CDR2 SQIVND (reference sequence). The CDR3 sequence is CASSDRGRANYGYTF. CDR3 DNA: TGTGCCAGTAGTGACAGGGGACGGGCTAACTATGGCTACACCTTC.

In its sample, this clonotype was seen many times. The V gene is TRBV5-1, the J gene TRBJ1-4; D gene ambiguous. The V gene's germline CDR1 is SGHRS and CDR2 YFSETQ. V was pared by 5 bases and J by 0 bases, with 5 bases between. The CDR3 length is 13 residues. Here the CDR3 reads CASRPPTNEKLFF. In DNA, the CDR3 is TGCGCCAGCAGGCCACCAACTAATGAAAAACTGTTTTTT.

This clonotype was found many times. The chain has TRBV7-9 and TRBJ2-3; D remains unclear. CDR1 and CDR2 from the germline V gene are SEHNR and FQNEAQ (reference sequence). The CDR3 consists of 18 residues. Trimming stripped 4 bases from V and 3 bases from J, with 23 bases between. CDR3 region: CASSSPAHIALSTDTQYF. CDR3 nucleotides: TGTGCCAGCAGCTCTCCAGCTCATATTGCCCTCTCAACAGATACGCAGTATTTT. Variable domain in full (rest from reference TRBV7-9 and TRBJ2-3): DTGVSQNPRHKITKRGQNVTFRCDPISEHNRLYWYRQTLGQGPEFLTYFQNEAQLEKSRLLSDRFSAERPKGSFSTLEIQRTEQGDSAMYLCASSSPAHIALSTDTQYFGPGTRLTVL.

This clonotype has ten or more counts. The gene calls are TRBV27 and TRBJ2-6; TRBD1 matches 11 bases. The length of the CDR3 is 16 residues. The junction had 3 bases not matched to a gene; V was cut back by 8 bases and J by 0 bases. CDR1 and CDR2 (germline): MNHEY, SMNVEV (reference sequence). CDR3 sequence reads: CASAGQGVSGANVLTF. The CDR3 nucleotides are TGTGCCAGCGCGGGACAGGGGGTCTCTGGGGCCAACGTCCTGACTTTC.

This clonotype was recorded many times. The chain joins TRBV7-8 to TRBJ2-7; no firm D call. The V end lost 3 bases, the J end lost 0 bases, and 12 bases lay between the germline ends. This CDR3 is 15 amino acids long. Germline assignment: CDR1 SGHVS and CDR2 FQNEAQ. The CDR3 nucleotides read TGTGCCAGCAGCTTCCCTCTCGGAAGCTCCTACGAGCAGTACTTC. It codes for CASSFPLGSSYEQYF. Full variable domain (remainder filled in from reference TRBV7-8 and TRBJ2-7): GAGVSQSPRYKVAKRGQDVALRCDPISGHVSLFWYQQALGQGPEFLTYFQNEAQLDKSGLPSDRFFAERPEGSVSTLKIQRTQQEDSAVYLCASSFPLGSSYEQYFGPGTRLTVT.

This clonotype has at least ten counts. The J gene is TRBJ2-1, the V gene TRBV27; D might be TRBD2 (6 bases). The CDR3 length is 15 residues. CDR1 and CDR2 from the germline V gene are MNHEY and SMNVEV (reference sequence). V was clipped by 6 bases and J by 6 bases, with 18 bases between them. This CDR3 is CASRGDSQVLNEQFF. Here the CDR3 DNA reads TGTGCCAGCAGGGGGGACTCACAAGTCCTCAATGAGCAGTTCTTC.

This clonotype came up many times. Written as DNA, the CDR3 is TGTGCCGGGGACAGGCCCAATGAAAAACTGTTTTTT. Amino acids: CAGDRPNEKLFF. The genes are TRBV30 and TRBJ1-4, with 8 bases lining up with TRBD1. The CDR3 has 12 amino acids. J was trimmed by 5 bases and V by 8 bases; bases with no gene match: 4. CDR1 GTSNPN and CDR2 SVGIG come from the germline V gene (reference sequence).

This clonotype was picked up a small number of times. The chain has TRBV6-1 and TRBJ2-7; possible D gene TRBD2, 5 bases. Germline V gives CDR1 MNHNS, CDR2 SASEGT. The CDR3 extends over 14 amino acids. Trimming took off 3 bases at V and 2 bases at J, with 11 bases between the two ends. In DNA, the CDR3 is TGTGCCAGCAGTGACAGGACTGGTACCTACGAGCAGTACTTC. Translated: CASSDRTGTYEQYF.

This clonotype was counted at least ten times. The CDR3 DNA reads as TGTGCCAGCAGTGGATGGCTAGTCGGGGCGCGCTACGAGCAGTACTTC. Translated, it gives CASSGWLVGARYEQYF. The chain has TRBV6-1 and TRBJ2-7; the D call may be TRBD1 or TRBD2 (5 bases each). Trimming pared 4 bases from V and 3 bases from J, leaving 19 bases between. Germline V lookup: CDR1 MNHNS, CDR2 SASEGT. This CDR3 is built from 16 residues.

This clonotype has more than one count but fewer than ten. CDR3 DNA sequence: TGTGCCAGCAGGGGCTGGGGGAGTGAAAAACTGTTTTTT. This codes for CASRGWGSEKLFF. This sequence joins TRBV7-9 and TRBJ1-4, with D perhaps matching TRBD1 (5 bases). The CDR3 runs to 13 residues. The germline V gene encodes CDR1 SEHNR and CDR2 FQNEAQ (reference sequence). Trimming removed 6 bases at V and 7 bases at J, with 12 bases between.

Ten or more counts support this clonotype. The chain has TRBV6-2 or TRBV6-3 and TRBJ1-1, with TRBD1 as a possible D gene (6 bases). The germline V gene encodes CDR1 MNHEY and CDR2 SVGEGT. With 8 bases removed from V and 1 base from J, the gap between germline ends came to 14 bases. The CDR3 sequence is 14 residues long. CDR3 sequence: CASAAGTTNTEAFF. DNA of the CDR3: TGTGCCAGCGCGGCCGGGACAACGAACACTGAAGCTTTCTTT.

This chain uses TRBV20-1 with TRBJ2-7; 7 bases match TRBD2. CDR1 and CDR2 (germline): DFQATT, SNEGSKA (reference sequence). The CDR3 extends over 16 amino acids. V gave up 3 bases and J gave up 2 bases; unmatched junction bases: 13. The DNA of the CDR3 is TGCAGTGCTAGCTGGGGTAGAGGGGCGGGGGCCTACGAGCAGTACTTC. This codes for CSASWGRGAGAYEQYF.

Ten or more counts support this clonotype. This chain joins TRBV6-1 and TRBJ2-1, with TRBD2 matching 9 bases. The CDR3 sequence is 16 residues long. CDR1 and CDR2 from the germline V gene are MNHNS and SASEGT. The J segment lost 7 bases and the V segment lost 7 bases, leaving 14 bases of the junction unmatched. In nucleotides, the CDR3 is TGTGCCAGCACCCTTATAGTAGCGGGAGAGGGAAATGAGCAGTTCTTC. Amino acids: CASTLIVAGEGNEQFF.

This clonotype showed up many times. The genes are TRBV28 and TRBJ2-7, with 9 nucleotides matching TRBD1. After removal of 6 bases from V and 0 bases from J, the junction contained 12 bases not matched to a gene. This CDR3 is built from 17 residues. Germline CDR1 is MDHEN and CDR2 is SYDVKM. The CDR3: CASSKGDRAPNSYEQYF. The CDR3 region has the DNA TGTGCCAGCAGCAAAGGGGACAGGGCCCCAAACTCCTACGAGCAGTACTTC.

This clonotype was observed at least ten times. The chain uses TRBV29-1 and TRBJ1-2, with unresolved D. Germline loops: CDR1 SQVTM, CDR2 ANQGSEA. V lost 6 bases to trimming and J lost 1 base, with 12 bases between them. The CDR3 runs 13 residues. In DNA, the CDR3 is TGCAGCGTGGAATGGGGAATTAACTATGGCTACACCTTC. Protein: CSVEWGINYGYTF.

This clonotype was counted at least ten times. This sequence joins TRBV25-1 and TRBJ2-3; D may be TRBD2 (5 bases). The V gene's germline CDR1 is MGHDK and CDR2 SYGVNS. V gave up 1 base and J gave up 0 bases, with 14 bases separating them. The CDR3 covers 17 residues. CDR3 DNA sequence: TGTGCCAGCAGTGAATTTAGAAGCGGCTCTAGCACAGATACGCAGTATTTT. Amino acids: CASSEFRSGSSTDTQYF.

This clonotype has a count of ten or more. The V gene is TRBV6-2 or TRBV6-3, the J gene TRBJ2-1; D remains unclear. Germline values: CDR1 MNHEY, CDR2 SVGEGT. Deletions cut 5 bases from V and 0 bases from J, with 5 bases between. The CDR3 consists of 13 residues. The CDR3 protein is CASSKSSYNEQFF. The CDR3 bases are TGTGCCAGCAGTAAGAGCTCCTACAATGAGCAGTTCTTC.

At least ten counts were recorded for this clonotype. This chain connects TRBV10-3 to TRBJ1-1, with TRBD1 matching 7 bases. The germline gives CDR1 ENHRY, CDR2 SYGVKD. CDR3 size: 16 residues. The ends lost 10 bases at V and 0 bases at J; junction bases unmatched: 14. The CDR3: CATTPTGEYMNTEAFF. The DNA of the CDR3 is TGTGCCACTACGCCTACAGGGGAATACATGAACACTGAAGCTTTCTTT.

The CDR3 region has the DNA TGTGCCAGCAGTTTGACTCGATCCGGCACAGATACGCAGTATTTT. Amino acids: CASSLTRSGTDTQYF. The chain combines TRBV28 with TRBJ2-3; unclear D gene. CDR3 size: 15 residues. V was trimmed by 3 bases and J by 1 base, leaving 11 bases between them. In germline, CDR1 is MDHEN, CDR2 SYDVKM.

This clonotype occurred many times. The rearrangement joins TRBV20-1 to TRBJ2-3; tentative D call: TRBD2 (6 bases). V shed 0 bases and J shed 2 bases, with 15 bases lying between them. The CDR3 is 16 amino acids. Germline loops: CDR1 DFQATT, CDR2 SNEGSKA (reference sequence). CDR3 sequence reads: CSARDLLADYTDTQYF. As DNA, the CDR3 is TGCAGTGCTAGAGATCTACTAGCCGACTACACAGATACGCAGTATTTT.

The chain combines TRBV29-1 with TRBJ2-1, with D tentatively TRBD2 (6 bases). This CDR3 is 16 amino acids long. Germline CDR1 SQVTM, CDR2 ANQGSEA. Trimming removed 5 bases from V and 0 bases from J, with 17 bases in between. The CDR3 region is CSVRGWEVLSYNEQFF. As DNA, the CDR3 is TGCAGCGTTCGGGGGTGGGAGGTTCTCTCCTACAATGAGCAGTTCTTC.

This clonotype showed up just a few times. The genes are TRBV9 and TRBJ2-1; D unresolved. The germline CDR1 and CDR2 sequences are SGDLS and YYNGEE. The CDR3 has 14 amino acids. Trimming stripped 2 bases from V and 8 bases from J, with 14 bases between. The chain's CDR3 is CASSVGYSGDEQFF. DNA of the CDR3: TGTGCCAGCAGCGTGGGATACAGTGGCGATGAGCAGTTCTTC.

The chain joins TRBV4-1 to TRBJ2-1; 11 bases are a match to TRBD2. V dropped 1 base and J dropped 10; count of bases not matched to a gene: 9. Germline CDR1 reads MGHRA; CDR2 reads YSYEKL. The CDR3 has 16 residues. The CDR3: CASSQALAGGLREQFF. DNA for the CDR3: TGCGCCAGCAGCCAAGCCTTAGCGGGAGGGTTACGGGAGCAGTTCTTC.

This clonotype was seen many times. One junction end does not reproduce the germline sequence, and a read error may be involved. The chain uses TRBV11-3 and TRBJ1-1; no clear D. The CDR3 has 14 amino acids. CDR1 is SGHNT and CDR2 is YENEEA in the germline V gene. CDR3 bases: TGTGCCAGCAGCCTAGATGGACCGAACACTGAAGCTTTCTTT. Its protein is CASSLDGPNTEAFF.

The chain recombines TRBV6-2 or TRBV6-3 with TRBJ2-1; no firm D call. Trimming removed 2 bases from V and 2 bases from J, with 13 bases in between. This CDR3 comprises 16 residues. The germline V gene encodes CDR1 MNHEY and CDR2 SVGEGT. CDR3 nucleotide sequence: TGTGCCAGCAGTTACATGGATCGAGTGCCCTACAATGAGCAGTTCTTC. Its translation: CASSYMDRVPYNEQFF.

The table lists this clonotype with many counts. The CDR3: CASSLAGSFMDEQFF. The CDR3 DNA follows: TGTGCCAGCAGTCTAGCGGGAAGTTTTATGGATGAGCAGTTCTTC. The chain couples TRBV2 to TRBJ2-1; 9 nucleotides match TRBD2. V shed 5 bases, J shed 8 bases, and the junction held 10 bases outside the gene matches. The CDR3 is 15 amino acids. Germline V gene lookup returns CDR1 SNHLY and CDR2 FYNNEI.

About this clonotype: A much more abundant neighbour one base away suggests this may be a read error. The chain uses TRBV6-2 or TRBV6-3 and TRBJ2-2; no reliable D call. Trimming took off 8 bases at V and 1 base at J, with 8 bases between the two ends. CDR1 is MNHEY, CDR2 SVGEGT, per germline. CDR3 length: 13 amino acids. The CDR3 coding sequence is TGTGCCAGCGGTACACAGAACACCGGGGAGCTGTTTTTT. This sequence encodes CASGTQNTGELFF.

There are many counts of this clonotype. The V gene is TRBV6-1, the J gene TRBJ1-4; TRBD1 matches at 8 bases. Germline values: CDR1 MNHNS, CDR2 SASEGT. The length of the CDR3 is 14 residues. The V gene end was trimmed by 8 bases and the J gene end by 7 bases; junction bases not matched to a gene: 9. CDR3 sequence (DNA): TGTGCCAGCGCAAGAACAGGGGGATCTGAAAAACTGTTTTTT. This codes for CASARTGGSEKLFF.

The chain recombines TRBV5-1 with TRBJ1-1; D unclear. The CDR3 length is 17 residues. V was pared by 0 bases and J by 0 bases, with 15 bases between. Germline V gene lookup returns CDR1 SGHRS and CDR2 YFSETQ. CDR3 residues: CASSLEPGGGMNTEAFF. The DNA for the CDR3 is TGCGCCAGCAGCTTGGAGCCAGGTGGCGGGATGAACACTGAAGCTTTCTTT.

This clonotype has at least ten counts. The rearrangement links TRBV7-9 to TRBJ1-1, with 7 bases aligning to TRBD1. This CDR3 comprises 16 residues. The V segment lost 4 bases and the J segment 3 bases; nucleotides outside the gene matches: 11. The V gene's germline CDR1 is SEHNR and CDR2 FQNEAQ (reference sequence). The CDR3 loop reads CASSSQDRLYDTEAFF. CDR3 DNA sequence: TGTGCCAGCAGCTCACAGGACAGGCTCTACGACACTGAAGCTTTCTTT.